Below are 23 T cell receptor beta chains sequenced from a single sample in a study of cytomegalovirus exposure and HLA in healthy donors. Using immunoSEQ multiplex PCR, the repertoire was profiled, and TCRdb retains in-frame clones only, with some absent. The sample contains some 170,000 clones, approximately 84% of which appear only once. Sequenced input: PBMCs. The source is a man aged 30 to 45 in good health and CMV-seropositive.

This rearrangement joins TRBV7-2 to TRBJ2-2; 7 nucleotides align to TRBD2. Trimming cost V 6 bases and J 5 bases; bases outside gene matches: 9. The CDR3 has 15 amino acids. CDR1 is SGHTA and CDR2 is FQGNSA in the germline V gene. The CDR3 region is CASRPHGGITGELFF. CDR3 DNA: TGTGCCAGCAGGCCCCACGGGGGGATAACCGGGGAGCTGTTTTTT.

This clone was seen a single time. The chain is built from TRBV15 and TRBJ1-2; tentatively, D is TRBD1 (5 bases). The ends were cut back, 0 bases at V and 6 bases at J, with 17 bases in the middle. The CDR3 runs to 16 residues. Per the germline V gene, CDR1 is LNHNV and CDR2 is YYDKDF (reference sequence). The CDR3 nucleotides are TGTGCCACCAGCAGAGATCGCGCTGACAGAACCCATGGCTACACCTTC. Residues: CATSRDRADRTHGYTF.

This chain joins TRBV7-2 and TRBJ2-1, with D unresolved. Trimming removed 0 bases at V and 2 bases at J, with 8 bases between. The CDR3 runs to 15 residues. Germline assignment: CDR1 SGHTA and CDR2 FQGNSA. CDR3 loop: CASSLAAATYNEQFF. The DNA of the CDR3 is TGTGCCAGCAGCTTAGCGGCAGCGACCTACAATGAGCAGTTCTTC.

The chain uses TRBV7-2 and TRBJ1-1, with D perhaps matching TRBD1 (6 bases). Germline loops: CDR1 SGHTA, CDR2 FQGNSA. Trimming shortened V by 5 bases and J by 6 bases, and 16 bases separated the two germline ends. CDR3 length equals 14 residues. The CDR3: CASSPSQDRAEAFF. The DNA of the CDR3 is TGTGCCAGCAGCCCATCCCAGGACAGAGCTGAAGCTTTCTTT.

CDR3 coding DNA: TGTGCCAGCAGCGATCAAGCGGGAAGGTCCTACAATGAGCAGTTCTTC. This encodes CASSDQAGRSYNEQFF. The V call is TRBV7-3, the J call TRBJ2-1; 7 bases are a match to TRBD2. The CDR3 sequence is 16 residues long. The ends lost 5 bases at V and 1 base at J; junction bases unmatched: 8. Germline CDR1 and CDR2: SGHTA and FQGTGA.

The V call is TRBV2, the J call TRBJ2-5, with D tentatively TRBD1 (6 bases). The germline V and J ends were trimmed by 7 bases and 13 bases, with 19 bases remaining between them. The germline CDR1 and CDR2 sequences are SNHLY and FYNNEI. CDR3 length: 12 amino acids. CDR3 region: CASTDRAEIPYF. CDR3 sequence (DNA): TGTGCCAGCACGGACAGAGCCGAAATTCCGTACTTC. Supplemented by reference TRBV2 and TRBJ2-5, the full variable domain reads EPEVTQTPSHQVTQMGQEVILRCVPISNHLYFYWYRQILGQKVEFLVSFYNNEISEKSEIFDDQFSVERPDGSNFTLKIRSTKLEDSAMYFCASTDRAEIPYFGPGTRLLVL.

This sequence joins TRBV9 and TRBJ2-5, with D possibly TRBD2 on 6 matching bases. V lost 4 bases and J lost 6, with 16 bases in between. The CDR3 loop spans 14 amino acids. The germline CDR1 and CDR2 sequences are SGDLS and YYNGEE. CDR3 protein: CASSPGLLGKTQYF. DNA for the CDR3: TGTGCCAGCAGCCCGGGACTCCTGGGGAAGACCCAGTACTTC.

Details on this clone: Other nucleotide sequences from this sample produce the same CDR3. The chain employs TRBV30 and TRBJ2-3; D might be TRBD2 (6 bases). Trimming pared 0 bases from V and 3 bases from J, leaving 13 bases between. The CDR3 totals 15 residues. Germline lookup yields CDR1 GTSNPN and CDR2 SVGIG (reference sequence). CDR3 nucleotides: TGTGCCTGGAGTGTACGGGGAGGCGGGACAGATACGCAGTATTTT. Amino acids: CAWSVRGGGTDTQYF.

The chain joins TRBV7-8 to TRBJ2-3, with D unresolved. The germline gives CDR1 SGHVS, CDR2 FQNEAQ. This CDR3 is 13 amino acids long. Trimming removed 5 bases from V and 6 bases from J, with 12 bases in between. Here the CDR3 DNA reads TGTGCCAGCAGCGCGGATGAATGGGATACGCAGTATTTT. Its protein is CASSADEWDTQYF.

V is TRBV9 and J is TRBJ2-5; TRBD2 matches at 7 bases. The J segment lost 5 bases and the V segment lost 0 bases, leaving 4 bases of the junction unmatched. CDR1 and CDR2 from the germline V gene are SGDLS and YYNGEE. This CDR3 has 14 residues. CDR3 coding DNA: TGTGCCAGCAGCGTAGCGGTCGGGGGGGAGACCCAGTACTTC. Translation: CASSVAVGGETQYF.

This chain connects TRBV9 to TRBJ2-3; 10 bases match TRBD2. The CDR3 runs to 16 residues. Germline V gives CDR1 SGDLS, CDR2 YYNGEE. V trimming: 3 bases; J trimming: 3 bases; junction bases outside the gene matches: 7. CDR3: CASSDHLSGRTDTQYF. The CDR3 coding sequence is TGTGCCAGCAGCGACCATCTTAGCGGGAGGACAGATACGCAGTATTTT.

The chain carries TRBV5-1 and TRBJ2-3, with D possibly matching TRBD2 (6 bases). The CDR3 has 14 amino acids. V lost 4 bases to trimming and J lost 3 bases, with 12 bases between them. Per germline, CDR1 SGHRS and CDR2 YFSETQ. The CDR3 reads CASSPGEVTDTQYF. In DNA form, the CDR3 reads TGCGCCAGCAGCCCTGGGGAGGTGACAGATACGCAGTATTTT.

The J gene is TRBJ2-3, the V gene TRBV4-1, with 10 bases lining up with TRBD2. J gave up 3 bases and V 2 bases, and 2 bases lay outside the gene matches. CDR3 size: 15 residues. Per the germline V gene, CDR1 is MGHRA and CDR2 is YSYEKL. The CDR3 DNA sequence: TGCGCCAGCAGCCAAAGGGGACTAGCGACAGATACGCAGTATTTT. Translated: CASSQRGLATDTQYF.

The chain couples TRBV15 to TRBJ2-7; TRBD1 aligns across 10 bases. CDR3 length equals 13 residues. Germline CDR1 LNHNV, CDR2 YYDKDF (reference sequence). V trimming: 8 bases; J trimming: 2 bases; junction bases outside the gene matches: 3. CDR3 in amino acids: CATRGTGAYEQYF. CDR3 DNA sequence: TGTGCCACCCGCGGGACAGGGGCCTACGAGCAGTACTTC.

The chain carries TRBV7-2 and TRBJ2-5, with D possibly matching TRBD1 (6 bases). The CDR3 covers 14 residues. Per the germline V gene, CDR1 is SGHTA and CDR2 is FQGNSA. V gave up 5 bases and J gave up 2 bases, with 12 bases separating them. For the CDR3, the DNA is TGTGCCAGCAGCCCAGGACAGACTCAAGAGACCCAGTACTTC. Translating it yields CASSPGQTQETQYF.

The genes are TRBV2 and TRBJ1-2; D gene uncertain. The germline V and J ends were trimmed by 4 bases and 7 bases, with 4 bases remaining between them. Germline lookup yields CDR1 SNHLY and CDR2 FYNNEI. CDR3 length equals 10 residues. The CDR3 coding sequence is TGTGCCAGCAGTGGAGGTGGCTACACCTTC. This translates into CASSGGGYTF.

This clone was detected only a few times. The chain combines TRBV18 with TRBJ2-2, with D hard to call. With 0 bases removed from V and 1 base from J, the gap between germline ends came to 9 bases. Germline V gene data show CDR1 as KGHSH and CDR2 as LQKENI. The CDR3 covers 16 residues. CDR3: CASSPPSGRNTGELFF. CDR3 bases: TGTGCCAGCTCACCACCATCAGGTCGGAACACCGGGGAGCTGTTTTTT.

The chain links TRBV16 to TRBJ2-1; D is undetermined. The length of the CDR3 is 14 residues. CDR1 and CDR2 (germline): KGHSY, FQNENV. Trimming removed 1 base at V and 4 bases at J, with 8 bases between. DNA for the CDR3: TGTGCCAGCAGCCAATTATCGGTATACAATGAGCAGTTCTTC. This encodes CASSQLSVYNEQFF.

V gene TRBV6-1 combines with J gene TRBJ1-3, with D uncertain. The V and J ends lost 4 bases and 0 bases respectively, with 16 bases between them. The CDR3 totals 17 residues. The germline gives CDR1 MNHNS, CDR2 SASEGT. Written as DNA, the CDR3 is TGTGCCAGCAGTGGCCCGGGAATCTTGAGCTCTGGAAACACCATATATTTT. Translating gives CASSGPGILSSGNTIYF.

This chain links TRBV6-1 with TRBJ1-2; a weak D match, TRBD1 (5 bases). The CDR3 extends over 16 amino acids. Trimming removed 3 bases from V and 4 bases from J, with 18 bases in between. Germline loops: CDR1 MNHNS, CDR2 SASEGT. The CDR3: CASSELGRDWGYGYTF. CDR3 sequence (DNA): TGTGCCAGCAGTGAGCTTGGACGGGACTGGGGCTATGGCTACACCTTC.

This chain joins TRBV28 and TRBJ2-7, with 7 bases aligning to TRBD1. Germline V lookup: CDR1 MDHEN, CDR2 SYDVKM. CDR3 size: 16 residues. V was clipped by 5 bases and J by 0 bases; unmatched bases: 10. The DNA for the CDR3 is TGTGCCAGCAGTGCCGGGACAGATAACAACTCCTACGAGCAGTACTTC. Translating it yields CASSAGTDNNSYEQYF.

The chain carries TRBV6-5 and TRBJ2-3; D ambiguous. V lost 6 bases to trimming and J lost 3 bases, with 13 bases between them. The CDR3 is 14 amino acids. Germline CDR1 MNHEY, CDR2 SVGAGI. The CDR3 protein is CASSPLARTDTQYF. CDR3 sequence (DNA): TGTGCCAGCAGCCCCCTGGCTCGTACAGATACGCAGTATTTT.

J is TRBJ2-7 and V is TRBV4-2; maybe TRBD1 (6 bases). In germline, CDR1 is LGHNA, CDR2 YNFKEQ. The germline V and J ends were trimmed by 0 bases and 0 bases, with 24 bases remaining between them. The CDR3 contains 20 residues. As DNA, the CDR3 is TGTGCCAGCAGCCAAGATCCCAGCAGGGGCCTTCTCTTAGGCTCCTACGAGCAGTACTTC. It is translated as CASSQDPSRGLLLGSYEQYF.